The entry below describes one T cell receptor beta chain. These data originate in a study of brain T cells in children with intractable seizures. Only cases whose brain tissue showed the highest T cell transcript signatures were sequenced. At least one anti-epileptic drug was given before surgery. The germline V and J ends were trimmed by 8 bases and 0 bases, with 14 bases remaining between them. This CDR3 has 14 amino acids. The germline V gene encodes CDR1 SNHLY and CDR2 FYNNEI. Profiled with immunoSEQ multiplex PCR; TCRdb holds only in-frame clones, not every one. The sample has 95,000 to 120,000 clones, roughly 94% seen once.

The clonotype was recovered from a boy younger than two with hemimegalencephaly and intractable seizures. This chain uses TRBV2 with TRBJ2-7; tentatively, D is TRBD1 (5 bases). Sequences were derived from peripheral blood, sampled at surgery. CDR3 coding DNA: TGTGCCAGCGCCAACCCTAGGGGCTCCTACGAGCAGTACTTC. This encodes CASANPRGSYEQYF.